The clone carrying this T cell receptor (beta chain) was detected only a few times. Its antigen is unidentified. Unique molecular identifiers were affixed to single, distinct cDNA molecules. MiXCR, applied by TCRdb to the 5' RACE reads, yields one record per CDR3 protein. In the table there are tens of thousands of distinct CDR3 sequences, approximately 13% of which are singletons. CDR3 length equals 16 residues. Germline V gives CDR1 SGHNT, CDR2 YYREEE (reference sequence). V trimming: 0 bases; J trimming: 1 base; junction bases outside the gene matches: 4. This sample was included in a study of early T cells in non-severe SARS-CoV-2 infection. Study results and caveats: Matches to VDJdb favored anti-spike CD8 responses and missed private and CD4 specificities.

This clonotype was obtained from an adult who was a healthcare worker with PCR-confirmed SARS-CoV-2 infection or an uninfected control (not recorded which). Sequencing was done on a sample of whole blood. The rearrangement joins TRBV5-4 to TRBJ2-1; 7 bases are a match to TRBD2. The CDR3 spells CASSLGAGASYNEQFF. Written as DNA, the CDR3 is TGTGCCAGCAGCTTGGGGGCGGGAGCGTCCTACAATGAGCAGTTCTTC.